One sample yielded the 13 T cell receptor beta chains listed below, sequenced in a study of tumor and adjacent non-tumor tissue in lung cancer. TCRbeta libraries were built with three rounds of nested PCR, modified from ARM-PCR. TCRdb re-called the multiplex PCR reads through MiXCR, storing one row per CDR3 protein. The sample holds about 140,000 distinct CDR3 sequences, approximately 72% seen once. This sample's RNA came from whole unsorted tissue. Material: lung tumor tissue. All receptors come from a man between 60 and 75 years old with small cell lung cancer.

Concerning this clonotype: A much larger clone sits a single nucleotide away, making a read error possible. The V gene is TRBV28, the J gene TRBJ2-7; 8 nucleotides align to TRBD1. The germline V gene has CDR1 MDHEN and CDR2 SYDVKM. CDR3 length equals 11 residues. V dropped 5 bases and J dropped 13; count of bases not matched to a gene: 7. The CDR3 DNA reads as TGTGCCAGCAGTGCCCGGGACAGGATTTACTTC. This codes for CASSARDRIYF.

V is TRBV5-1 and J is TRBJ2-3; tentatively, D is TRBD1 or TRBD2 (5 bases each). V lost 6 bases and J lost 3, with 17 bases in between. The CDR3 consists of 15 residues. Germline-derived CDR1 and CDR2 are SGHRS and YFSETQ. The CDR3 here is CASIQGDPRTDTQYF. In DNA, the CDR3 is TGCGCCAGCATCCAAGGGGACCCTCGAACAGATACGCAGTATTTT.

Turning to this clonotype: A read error is likely, as this CDR3 ends without the conserved phenylalanine or tryptophan. The genes are TRBV5-1 and TRBJ2-1; D tentatively fits TRBD1 or TRBD2 (5 bases each). CDR3 length: 13 amino acids. The V gene's germline CDR1 is SGHRS and CDR2 YFSETQ. V was clipped by 4 bases and J by 6 bases, with 11 bases between them. CDR3 loop: CASSIGAVNEQFS. In nucleotides, the CDR3 is TGCGCCAGCAGCATCGGGGCAGTCAATGAGCAGTTCTCC.

Comments on this clonotype: A junction end diverges from the germline sequence, so it may reflect a read error. The rearrangement joins TRBV7-8 to TRBJ2-3, with D unclear. The CDR3 is 12 amino acids. The germline gives CDR1 SGHVS, CDR2 FQNEAQ. CDR3 region: CASILGFYTQYF. In DNA, the CDR3 is TGTGCCAGCATCTTAGGATTCTATACGCAGTATTTT.

Details on this clonotype: Likely a read error: the CDR3 ends without its conserved phenylalanine or tryptophan. The CDR3 reads CTSSLESRTSGSGNEQFI. The CDR3 region has the DNA TGTACCAGCAGCTTAGAATCGAGGACTAGCGGGAGTGGTAATGAGCAGTTCATC. V is TRBV11-1 and J is TRBJ2-1, with 13 nucleotides matching TRBD2. Germline loops: CDR1 SGHAT, CDR2 FQDESV (reference sequence). The CDR3 has 18 residues.

The chain is built from TRBV6-2 or TRBV6-3 and TRBJ2-1; 8 bases match TRBD2. This CDR3 is 15 amino acids long. Trimming cost V 4 bases and J 2 bases; bases outside gene matches: 4. The germline V gene encodes CDR1 MNHEY and CDR2 SVGEGT. The CDR3 sequence: CASSCRREAYNEQFF. As DNA, the CDR3 is TGTGCCAGCAGTTGCAGGCGGGAGGCCTACAATGAGCAGTTCTTC.

This chain connects TRBV24-1 to TRBJ2-1; TRBD2 matches 9 bases. Germline lookup yields CDR1 KGHDR and CDR2 SFDVKD. The CDR3 sequence is 15 residues long. J was trimmed by 7 bases and V by 5 bases; bases with no gene match: 8. The CDR3 loop is CATSGAGTSWNEQFF. In DNA, the CDR3 is TGTGCCACCAGTGGAGCCGGGACTAGCTGGAATGAGCAGTTCTTC.

In this sample, this clonotype turned up many times. The V and J genes are TRBV20-1 and TRBJ1-4; 8 bases agree with TRBD1. The CDR3 sequence is 14 residues long. Trimming at V came to 4 bases and at J to 4 bases, leaving 5 bases not matched to a gene. The germline V gene encodes CDR1 DFQATT and CDR2 SNEGSKA (reference sequence). The CDR3 nucleotides read TGCAGTGCTACACCGGGACAGGATAATGAAAAACTGTTTTTT. Its translation: CSATPGQDNEKLFF.

This clonotype was seen ten or more times. The rearrangement uses TRBV4-2 and TRBJ2-1, with a weak D call TRBD2 (5 bases). V was shortened by 1 base and J by 10 bases, with 20 bases between the two germline ends. CDR1 and CDR2 (germline): LGHNA, YNFKEQ. CDR3 length equals 16 residues. The CDR3 is CASSQVQADPIQEQFF. CDR3 nucleotide sequence: TGTGCCAGCAGCCAAGTTCAAGCGGACCCTATTCAAGAGCAGTTCTTC.

The chain couples TRBV5-4 to TRBJ2-3, with TRBD2 matching 7 bases. From germline, CDR1 is SGHNT and CDR2 YYREEE (reference sequence). The CDR3 is made up of 14 amino acids. V gave up 7 bases and J gave up 3 bases; unmatched junction bases: 8. The CDR3, as DNA: TGTGCCAGCGGCGCGGGAGTTAGGACAGATACGCAGTATTTT. This codes for CASGAGVRTDTQYF.

This sequence joins TRBV12-5 and TRBJ2-3, with D possibly called TRBD1 or TRBD2 (5 bases each). The V end was cut by 6 bases, the J end by 4 bases, with 17 bases between. Looked up from germline, CDR1 is LGHNT and CDR2 is FRNRAP. The CDR3 extends over 15 amino acids. For the CDR3, the DNA is TGTGCTAGTGGCAAACAGGACTCCTTGGCAGATACGCAGTATTTT. It specifies CASGKQDSLADTQYF.

The chain couples TRBV5-1 to TRBJ2-3; 8 nucleotides line up with TRBD2. The CDR3 runs 15 residues. With V trimmed by 5 bases and J by 4 bases, 9 bases remained unmatched. Germline V CDR1 and CDR2: SGHRS, YFSETQ. The CDR3 nucleotides are TGCGCCAGCAGGGGCAACCTAGCGGGCGCAGATACGCAGTATTTT. It yields the protein CASRGNLAGADTQYF.

In regard to this clonotype: Relative to the germline gene, one junction end is altered; a read error may explain this. This chain uses TRBV20-1 with TRBJ2-1, with a weak D call TRBD1 (6 bases). Per the germline V gene, CDR1 is DFQATT and CDR2 is SNEGSKA (reference sequence). This CDR3 is built from 12 residues. CDR3 sequence reads: CSARGNCNEQFF. The CDR3 region has the DNA TGTAGTGCTAGGGGGAATTGCAATGAGCAGTTCTTC.